A selection of T cell receptor beta chains follows, all from one sample in a study of spatial heterogeneity in lung cancer. TCRdb used MiXCR to reprocess the 5' RACE reads, holding one entry per CDR3 protein. The sample includes over 25,000 distinct CDR3 sequences, approximately 7% seen only once; the top ten take around 26%. Sequencing was performed on lung tumor tissue, taken at surgery. These receptors were taken from a male donor with early-stage non-small cell lung cancer. Both conserved end residues are part of each CDR3. The D gene is left open where the match is weak. Size values are once, few and many counts, or a class for expanded clones, and some rows have none.

j_call,d_call,clone_size,v_call,cdr3_aa,cdr3_nt
TRBJ2-5,NA,many,TRBV19,CASRPGQNQETQYF,TGTGCCAGTAGGCCCGGACAGAACCAAGAGACCCAGTACTTC
TRBJ1-6,TRBD1,few,TRBV28,CASISPAGGWTPLHF,TGTGCCAGCATTTCTCCCGCAGGGGGCTGGACACCCCTCCACTTT
TRBJ2-3,TRBD2,few,TRBV29-1,CSVHRLAGRNTQYF,TGCAGCGTCCACCGACTAGCGGGGCGGAATACGCAGTATTTT
TRBJ2-1,TRBD1,many,TRBV20-1,CSASALDRGNNEQFF,TGCAGTGCTAGCGCTCTGGACAGGGGTAACAATGAGCAGTTCTTC
TRBJ1-6,NA,medium-sized,TRBV4-3,CASSHLPRSGTGSPLHF,TGCGCCAGCAGCCATCTCCCCAGGTCCGGGACTGGTTCACCCCTCCACTTT
TRBJ2-5,NA,many,TRBV7-7,CASSWQTRETQYF,TGTGCCAGCAGCTGGCAAACCCGGGAGACCCAGTACTTC
TRBJ1-4,NA,few,TRBV7-2,CASSSRRTPTNEKLFF,TGTGCCAGCAGCTCCCGCCGGACCCCAACTAATGAAAAACTGTTTTTT
TRBJ1-4,NA,many,TRBV7-2,CASSFAVGEKLFF,TGTGCCAGCAGCTTTGCTGTCGGTGAAAAACTGTTTTTT
TRBJ1-4,NA,many,TRBV20-1,CSARRGSGEKLFF,TGCAGTGCTAGACGGGGGTCTGGTGAAAAACTGTTTTTT
TRBJ2-7,TRBD1,many,TRBV5-1,CASSIGQGAYEQYF,TGCGCCAGCAGCATTGGACAGGGGGCCTACGAGCAGTACTTC
TRBJ1-1,TRBD1,many,TRBV6-5,CASRRDRGNTEAFF,TGTGCCAGCAGGCGCGACAGGGGTAATACTGAAGCTTTCTTT
TRBJ1-5,NA,large,TRBV28,CASSPLSDRTGASQPQHF,TGTGCCAGCAGTCCCCTTTCCGACAGGACGGGAGCAAGTCAGCCCCAGCATTTT
TRBJ1-5,NA,many,TRBV6-6,CASTQSNQPQHF,TGTGCCAGCACTCAGTCCAATCAGCCCCAGCATTTT
TRBJ1-5,TRBD1,many,TRBV20-1,CSARDRSRGNQPQHF,TGCAGTGCTAGAGATCGTTCCAGGGGGAATCAGCCCCAGCATTTT
TRBJ2-3,NA,few,TRBV5-1,CASGDGVADTQYF,TGCGCCAGCGGTGATGGGGTCGCAGATACGCAGTATTTT
TRBJ2-1,TRBD1,many,TRBV5-1,CASSLTGGSYNEQFF,TGCGCCAGCAGCCTTACAGGGGGGTCCTACAATGAGCAGTTCTTC
TRBJ1-1,NA,many,TRBV4-1,CASSQFENTEAFF,TGCGCCAGCAGCCAATTTGAAAACACTGAAGCTTTCTTT
TRBJ2-3,TRBD2,many,TRBV5-1,CASSLYGTSGTDTQYF,TGCGCCAGCAGCCTCTACGGGACTAGCGGCACAGATACGCAGTATTTT
TRBJ1-1,NA,few,TRBV6-2/TRBV6-3,CASSYGGAETEAFF,TGTGCCAGCAGTTACGGGGGCGCGGAGACTGAAGCTTTCTTT
TRBJ2-3,NA,NA,TRBV3-1,CASSQARGPLEDTQYF,TGTGCCAGCAGCCAAGCGCGGGGGCCGCTAGAGGATACGCAGTATTTT
TRBJ1-1,NA,many,TRBV7-8,CASSPYRTVNTEAFF,TGTGCCAGCAGCCCATACAGGACAGTGAACACTGAAGCTTTCTTT
TRBJ2-6,TRBD1,few,TRBV6-6,CASSHGQGRLRANVLTF,TGTGCCAGCAGCCACGGACAGGGAAGGCTAAGGGCCAACGTCCTGACTTTC
TRBJ2-5,NA,few,TRBV30,CAWSLGLGETQYF,TGTGCCTGGAGCCTCGGGCTGGGGGAGACCCAGTACTTC
TRBJ2-7,NA,few,TRBV5-1,CASSPGQTWYSSYEQYF,TGCGCCAGCAGCCCCGGACAGACTTGGTATAGCTCCTACGAGCAGTACTTC
TRBJ2-2,NA,NA,TRBV6-1,CASSEAAGNTGELFF,TGTGCCAGCAGTGAAGCGGCGGGGAACACCGGGGAGCTGTTTTTT
TRBJ1-3,TRBD1,many,TRBV6-5,CASSPRGGTVRNTIYF,TGTGCCAGCAGTCCCCGGGGGGGGACAGTAAGAAACACCATATATTTT
TRBJ2-7,TRBD2,few,TRBV7-2,CASSYLAGGPYEQYF,TGTGCCAGCAGCTACTTAGCGGGGGGCCCCTACGAGCAGTACTTC
TRBJ2-1,TRBD1,many,TRBV5-6,CASSLGTVRVEQFF,TGTGCCAGCAGCTTAGGGACAGTTCGGGTTGAGCAGTTCTTC
TRBJ1-5,NA,NA,TRBV6-5,CATFRRQNQPQHF,TGTGCCACTTTCAGACGGCAAAATCAGCCCCAGCATTTT
TRBJ1-6,NA,many,TRBV5-4,CASSVALSSYNSPLHF,TGTGCCAGCAGCGTGGCATTGAGCTCCTATAATTCACCCCTCCACTTT
TRBJ1-5,NA,few,TRBV5-1,CASSSDSNQPQHF,TGCGCCAGCAGCTCCGACAGCAATCAGCCCCAGCATTTT
TRBJ2-7,NA,NA,TRBV12-3/TRBV12-4,CASSLIVGVPSSYEQYF,TGTGCCAGCAGTTTAATCGTAGGGGTACCGAGCTCCTACGAGCAGTACTTC
TRBJ1-5,TRBD1,many,TRBV6-2/TRBV6-3,CAIGQGVSQPQHF,TGTGCCATCGGACAGGGCGTTAGTCAGCCCCAGCATTTT
TRBJ1-5,NA,many,TRBV20-1,CSAPGPPGQPQHF,TGCAGTGCTCCCGGACCGCCGGGCCAGCCCCAGCATTTT
TRBJ2-3,TRBD2,many,TRBV7-2,CASSLAGGAWGDTQYF,TGTGCCAGCAGCTTGGCGGGGGGAGCCTGGGGAGATACGCAGTATTTT
TRBJ1-3,NA,many,TRBV6-5,CASSRTVGGNTIYF,TGTGCCAGCAGTCGGACAGTGGGTGGAAACACCATATATTTT
TRBJ2-3,NA,many,TRBV29-1,CSAGRDTYTDTQYF,TGCAGCGCTGGGCGTGACACGTACACAGATACGCAGTATTTT
TRBJ1-3,NA,few,TRBV30,CAWSVGRSSGNTIYF,TGTGCCTGGAGTGTAGGCAGGAGCTCTGGAAACACCATATATTTT
TRBJ2-5,TRBD2,many,TRBV29-1,CSVDRTSVGETQYF,TGCAGCGTTGACCGGACTAGTGTTGGAGAGACCCAGTACTTC